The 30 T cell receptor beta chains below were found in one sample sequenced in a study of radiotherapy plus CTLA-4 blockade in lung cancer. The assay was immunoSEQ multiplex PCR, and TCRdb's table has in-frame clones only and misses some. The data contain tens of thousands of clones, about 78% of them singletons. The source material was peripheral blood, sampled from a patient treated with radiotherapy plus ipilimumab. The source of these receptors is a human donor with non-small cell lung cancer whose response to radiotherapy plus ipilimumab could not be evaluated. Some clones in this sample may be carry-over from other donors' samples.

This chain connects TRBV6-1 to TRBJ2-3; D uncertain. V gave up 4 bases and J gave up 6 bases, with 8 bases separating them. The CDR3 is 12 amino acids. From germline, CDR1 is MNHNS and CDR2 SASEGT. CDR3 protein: CASSGAADTQYF. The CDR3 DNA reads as TGTGCCAGCAGTGGGGCAGCCGATACGCAGTATTTT.

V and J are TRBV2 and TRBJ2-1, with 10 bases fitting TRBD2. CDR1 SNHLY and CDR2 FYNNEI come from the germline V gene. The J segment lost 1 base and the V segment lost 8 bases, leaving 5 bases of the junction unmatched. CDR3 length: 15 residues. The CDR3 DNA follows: TGTGCCAGCCGGGTAGCGGGGGGTTCCTACAATGAGCAGTTCTTC. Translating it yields CASRVAGGSYNEQFF.

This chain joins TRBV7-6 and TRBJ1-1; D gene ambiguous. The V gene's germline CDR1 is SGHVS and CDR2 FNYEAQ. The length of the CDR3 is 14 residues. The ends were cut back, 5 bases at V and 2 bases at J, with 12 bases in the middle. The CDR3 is CASSANQANTEAFF. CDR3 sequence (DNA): TGTGCCAGCAGCGCTAATCAGGCCAACACTGAAGCTTTCTTT.

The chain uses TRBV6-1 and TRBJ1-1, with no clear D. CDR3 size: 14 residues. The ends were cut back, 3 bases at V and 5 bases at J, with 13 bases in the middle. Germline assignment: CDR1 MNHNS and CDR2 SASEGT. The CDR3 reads CASSESPQETEAFF. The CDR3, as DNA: TGTGCCAGCAGTGAGAGCCCCCAGGAAACTGAAGCTTTCTTT.

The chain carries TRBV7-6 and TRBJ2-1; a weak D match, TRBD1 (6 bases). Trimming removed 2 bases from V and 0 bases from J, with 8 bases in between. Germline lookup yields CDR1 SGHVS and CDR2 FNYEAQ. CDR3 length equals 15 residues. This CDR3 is CASSLQGISYNEQFF. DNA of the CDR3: TGTGCCAGCAGCTTACAGGGGATCTCCTACAATGAGCAGTTCTTC.

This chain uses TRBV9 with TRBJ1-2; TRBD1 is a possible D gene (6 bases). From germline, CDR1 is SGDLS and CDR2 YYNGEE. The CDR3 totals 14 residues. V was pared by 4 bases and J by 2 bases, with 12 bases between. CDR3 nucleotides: TGTGCCAGCAGCCTTAACACAGGGAACTATGGCTACACCTTC. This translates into CASSLNTGNYGYTF.

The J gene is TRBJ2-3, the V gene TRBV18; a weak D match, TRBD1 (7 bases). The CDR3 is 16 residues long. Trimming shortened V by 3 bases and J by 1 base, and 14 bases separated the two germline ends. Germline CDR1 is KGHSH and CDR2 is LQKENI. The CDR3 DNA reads TGTGCCAGCTCACCGGCAGGGGGAGGTCGCACAGATACGCAGTATTTT. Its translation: CASSPAGGGRTDTQYF. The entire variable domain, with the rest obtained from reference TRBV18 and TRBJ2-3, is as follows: NAGVMQNPRHLVRRRGQEARLRCSPMKGHSHVYWYRQLPEEGLKFMVYLQKENIIDESGMPKERFSAEFPKEGPSILRIQQVVRGDSAAYFCASSPAGGGRTDTQYFGPGTRLTVL.

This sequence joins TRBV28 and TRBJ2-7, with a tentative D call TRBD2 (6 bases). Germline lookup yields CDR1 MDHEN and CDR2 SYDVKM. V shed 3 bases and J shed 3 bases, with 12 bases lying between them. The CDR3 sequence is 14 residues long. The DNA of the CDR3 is TGTGCCAGCAGTTTGGCCGAAGCGGGCTACGAGCAGTACTTC. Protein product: CASSLAEAGYEQYF.

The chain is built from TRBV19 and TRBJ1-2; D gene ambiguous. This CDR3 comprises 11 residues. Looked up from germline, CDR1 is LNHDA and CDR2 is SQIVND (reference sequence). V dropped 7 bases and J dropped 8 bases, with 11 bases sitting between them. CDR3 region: CASNWRNGYTF. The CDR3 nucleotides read TGTGCCAGTAACTGGAGGAACGGCTACACCTTC.

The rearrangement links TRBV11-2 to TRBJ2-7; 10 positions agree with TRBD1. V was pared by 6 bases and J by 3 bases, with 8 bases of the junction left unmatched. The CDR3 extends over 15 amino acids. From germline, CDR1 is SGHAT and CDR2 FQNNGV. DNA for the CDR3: TGTGCCAGCAGTTTGGGGACAGGGGCTGACTACGAGCAGTACTTC. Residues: CASSLGTGADYEQYF.

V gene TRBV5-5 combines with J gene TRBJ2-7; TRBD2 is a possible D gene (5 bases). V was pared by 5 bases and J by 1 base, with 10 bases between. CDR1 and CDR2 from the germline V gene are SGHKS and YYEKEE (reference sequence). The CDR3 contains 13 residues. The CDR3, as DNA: TGTGCCAGCAGTTTCCGGGGTTCCTACGAGCAGTACTTC. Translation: CASSFRGSYEQYF.

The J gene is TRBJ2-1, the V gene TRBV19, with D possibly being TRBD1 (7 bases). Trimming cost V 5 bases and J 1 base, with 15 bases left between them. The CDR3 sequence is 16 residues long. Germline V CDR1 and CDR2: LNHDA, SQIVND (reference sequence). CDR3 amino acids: CASSPLQGGSYNEQFF. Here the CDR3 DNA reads TGTGCCAGTAGTCCTCTTCAGGGGGGTTCCTACAATGAGCAGTTCTTC.

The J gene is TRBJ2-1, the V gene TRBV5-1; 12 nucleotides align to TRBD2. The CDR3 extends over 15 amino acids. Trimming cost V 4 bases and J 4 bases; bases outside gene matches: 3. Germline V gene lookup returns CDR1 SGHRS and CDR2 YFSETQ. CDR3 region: CASSNGLAGYNEQFF. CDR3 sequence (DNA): TGCGCCAGCAGCAACGGACTAGCGGGGTACAATGAGCAGTTCTTC.

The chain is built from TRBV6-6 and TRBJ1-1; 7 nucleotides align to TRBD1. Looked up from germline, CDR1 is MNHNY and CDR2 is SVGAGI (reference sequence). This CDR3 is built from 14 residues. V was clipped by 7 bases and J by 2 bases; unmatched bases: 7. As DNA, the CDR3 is TGTGCCAGCAATCAGGGGGGCGGAAACACTGAAGCTTTCTTT. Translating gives CASNQGGGNTEAFF.

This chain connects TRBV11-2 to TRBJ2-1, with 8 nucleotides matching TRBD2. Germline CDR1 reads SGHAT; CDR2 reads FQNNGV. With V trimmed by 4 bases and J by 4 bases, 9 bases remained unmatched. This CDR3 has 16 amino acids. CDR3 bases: TGTGCCAGCAGCTCCCAGCGGGGGAGTGTTTACAATGAGCAGTTCTTC. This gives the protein CASSSQRGSVYNEQFF.

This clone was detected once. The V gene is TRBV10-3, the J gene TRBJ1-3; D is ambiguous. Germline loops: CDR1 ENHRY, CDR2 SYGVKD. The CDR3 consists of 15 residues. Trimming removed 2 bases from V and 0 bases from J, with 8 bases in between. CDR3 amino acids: CAISESGSSGNTIYF. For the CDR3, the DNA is TGTGCCATCAGTGAGAGCGGGAGCTCTGGAAACACCATATATTTT.

The CDR3 is CASSNAGQSSGNTIYF. CDR3 DNA: TGCGCCAGCAGCAACGCAGGACAGAGCTCTGGAAACACCATATATTTT. V gene TRBV5-1 combines with J gene TRBJ1-3; D possibly corresponds to TRBD1 (6 bases). The V end lost 4 bases, the J end lost 0 bases, and 14 bases lay between the germline ends. The germline V gene has CDR1 SGHRS and CDR2 YFSETQ. The CDR3 is 16 amino acids.

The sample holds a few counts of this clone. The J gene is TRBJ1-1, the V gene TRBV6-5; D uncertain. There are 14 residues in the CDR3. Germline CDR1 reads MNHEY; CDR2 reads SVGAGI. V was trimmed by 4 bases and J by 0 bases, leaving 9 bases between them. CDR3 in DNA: TGTGCCAGCAGTTCTACACAGATGAACACTGAAGCTTTCTTT. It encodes CASSSTQMNTEAFF.

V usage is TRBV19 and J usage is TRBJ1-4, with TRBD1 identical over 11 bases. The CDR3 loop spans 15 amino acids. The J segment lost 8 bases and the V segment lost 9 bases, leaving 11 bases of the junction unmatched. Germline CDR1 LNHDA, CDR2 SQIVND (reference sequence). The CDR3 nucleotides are TGTGCCAGCCGCCCCGGGGACAGGGGGAAAGAAAAACTGTTTTTT. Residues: CASRPGDRGKEKLFF.

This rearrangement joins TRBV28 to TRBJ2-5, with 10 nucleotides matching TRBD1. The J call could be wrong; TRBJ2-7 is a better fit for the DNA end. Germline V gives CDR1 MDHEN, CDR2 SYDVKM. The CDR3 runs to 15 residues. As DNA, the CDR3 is TGTGCCAGCAGCGGGACCGGGACAGGGGCCTACGAGCAGTACTTC. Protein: CASSGTGTGAYEQYF.

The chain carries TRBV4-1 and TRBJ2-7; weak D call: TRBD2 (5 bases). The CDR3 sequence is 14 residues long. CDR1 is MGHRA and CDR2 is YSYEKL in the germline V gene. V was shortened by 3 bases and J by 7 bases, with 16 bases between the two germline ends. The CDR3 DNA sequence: TGCGCCAGCAGCCACTCCAGGCAAACGGGAGAGCAGTACTTC. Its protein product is CASSHSRQTGEQYF.

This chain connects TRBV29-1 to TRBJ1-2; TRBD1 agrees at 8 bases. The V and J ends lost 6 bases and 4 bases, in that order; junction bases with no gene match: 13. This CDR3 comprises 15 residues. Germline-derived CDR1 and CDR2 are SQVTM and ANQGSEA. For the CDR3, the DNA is TGCAGCGTCGCGACAGGGGCGGGGGCGGGCTATGGCTACACCTTC. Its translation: CSVATGAGAGYGYTF.

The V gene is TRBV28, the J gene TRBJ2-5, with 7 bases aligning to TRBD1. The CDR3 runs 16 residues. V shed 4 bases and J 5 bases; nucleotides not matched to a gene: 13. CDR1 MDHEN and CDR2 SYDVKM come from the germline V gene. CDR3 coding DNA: TGTGCCAGCAGTTCCGTCCAATTGGGACAGAGGGAGACCCAGTACTTC. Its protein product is CASSSVQLGQRETQYF. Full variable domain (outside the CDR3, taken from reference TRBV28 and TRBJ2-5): DVKVTQSSRYLVKRTGEKVFLECVQDMDHENMFWYRQDPGLGLRLIYFSYDVKMKEKGDIPEGYSVSREKKERFSLILESASTNQTSMYLCASSSVQLGQRETQYFGPGTRLLVL.

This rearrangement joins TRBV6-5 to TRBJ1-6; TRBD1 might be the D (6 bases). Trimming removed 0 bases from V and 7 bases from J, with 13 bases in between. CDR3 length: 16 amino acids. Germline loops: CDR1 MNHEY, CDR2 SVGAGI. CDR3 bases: TGTGCCAGCAGTTACTCGACGGTCCAGGGGAATTCACCCCTCCACTTT. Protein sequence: CASSYSTVQGNSPLHF.

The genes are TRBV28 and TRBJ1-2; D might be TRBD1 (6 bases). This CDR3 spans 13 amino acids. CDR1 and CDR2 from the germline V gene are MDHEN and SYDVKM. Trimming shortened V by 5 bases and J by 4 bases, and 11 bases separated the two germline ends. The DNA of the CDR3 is TGTGCCAGCAGTCCAACAGGGACCTATGGCTACACCTTC. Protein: CASSPTGTYGYTF.

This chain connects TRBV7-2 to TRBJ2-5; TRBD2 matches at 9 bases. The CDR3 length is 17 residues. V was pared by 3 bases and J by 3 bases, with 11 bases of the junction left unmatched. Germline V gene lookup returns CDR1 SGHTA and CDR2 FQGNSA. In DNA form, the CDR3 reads TGTGCCAGCAGCTTGCTAGCGGGAAGGGCCCGGGAAGAGACCCAGTACTTC. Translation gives CASSLLAGRAREETQYF.

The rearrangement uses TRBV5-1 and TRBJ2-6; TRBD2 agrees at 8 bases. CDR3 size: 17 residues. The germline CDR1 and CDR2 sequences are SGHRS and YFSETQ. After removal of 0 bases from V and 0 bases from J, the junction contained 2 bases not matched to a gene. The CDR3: CASSLAGGSSGANVLTF. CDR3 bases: TGCGCCAGCAGCTTGGCGGGGGGGAGCTCTGGGGCCAACGTCCTGACTTTC.

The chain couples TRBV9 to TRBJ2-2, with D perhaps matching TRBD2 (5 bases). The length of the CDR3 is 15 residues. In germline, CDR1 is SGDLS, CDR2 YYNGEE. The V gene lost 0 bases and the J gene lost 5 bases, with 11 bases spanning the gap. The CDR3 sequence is CASSVAGLGTGELFF. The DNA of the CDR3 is TGTGCCAGCAGCGTAGCCGGACTGGGGACCGGGGAGCTGTTTTTT. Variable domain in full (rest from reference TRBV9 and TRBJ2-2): DSGVTQTPKHLITATGQRVTLRCSPRSGDLSVYWYQQSLDQGLQFLIQYYNGEERAKGNILERFSAQQFPDLHSELNLSSLELGDSALYFCASSVAGLGTGELFFGEGSRLTVL.

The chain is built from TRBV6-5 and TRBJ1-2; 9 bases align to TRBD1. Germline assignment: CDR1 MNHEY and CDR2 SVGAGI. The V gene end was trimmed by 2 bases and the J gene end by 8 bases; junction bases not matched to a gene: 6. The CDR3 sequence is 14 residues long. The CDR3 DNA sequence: TGTGCCAGCAGTTACAAGGGACAGGGCGGAGGCTACACCTTC. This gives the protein CASSYKGQGGGYTF.

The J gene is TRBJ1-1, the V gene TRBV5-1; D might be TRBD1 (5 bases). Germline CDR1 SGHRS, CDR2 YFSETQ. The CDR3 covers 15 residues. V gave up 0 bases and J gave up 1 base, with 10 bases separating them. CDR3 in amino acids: CASSLALGENTEAFF. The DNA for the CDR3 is TGCGCCAGCAGCTTGGCTCTAGGGGAGAACACTGAAGCTTTCTTT.